This T cell receptor (beta chain) was documented in a study of T-cell reconstitution after alpha-beta-depleted transplantation in children. This clonotype occurred many times. Its ends do not fully match the called genes, so a read error is possible. Researchers prepared the TCRbeta library using unique molecular identifiers, the study reports. TCRdb used MiXCR to reprocess the PCR reads, holding one entry per CDR3 protein. The repertoire includes 250,000 to 300,000 distinct CDR3 sequences, around 9.6% of them detected once, and roughly 9.1% sits in the top ten. The CDR3 consists of 14 residues. Looked up from germline, CDR1 is ENHRY and CDR2 is SYGVKD.

The chain couples TRBV10-3 to TRBJ2-1, with 8 bases lining up with TRBD2. The input for sequencing was PBMCs from the stem cell graft donor, taken from the stem cell graft. The clonotype was recovered from a human donor who donated a stem cell graft to a child with SCID. In nucleotides, the CDR3 is TGTGCCATCAGTGAGTCCCGGACGGCAGCGGGGGTACGATTC. It yields the protein CAISESRTAAGVRF.